This entry lists 14 T cell receptor beta chains sequenced from one sample in a study of T cells in Graves' hyperthyroidism and ophthalmopathy. Amplification of TCR beta CDR3 regions used RNA as the template. The HTBI primer set served for first-round RT-PCR of the TCR CDR3. From the multiplex PCR reads, TCRdb called clonotypes with MiXCR, one entry per CDR3 protein. This table holds roughly 500,000 distinct CDR3 sequences, 46% found once. Sequenced material: peripheral blood or thyroid tissue (not recorded which). These receptors all come from an adult woman with Graves' disease, either hyperthyroidism or ophthalmopathy (not recorded which).

Notes on this clonotype: The junction does not match germline at one end; this may be a read error. The chain combines TRBV5-1 with TRBJ1-2, with D possibly being TRBD1 (5 bases). The CDR3 totals 14 residues. Germline CDR1 SGHRS, CDR2 YFSETQ. For the CDR3, the DNA is TGCGCCAGCAGCTTAGGTCTCGGGACGGATGGCTATACCTTC. Translating it yields CASSLGLGTDGYTF.

This clonotype was counted between two and nine times. The rearrangement joins TRBV5-4 to TRBJ2-7; TRBD2 matches 14 bases. The CDR3 is 15 residues long. Losses at the gene ends were 4 bases for V and 7 bases for J; bases not matched to a gene: 7. Looked up from germline, CDR1 is SGHNT and CDR2 is YYREEE (reference sequence). The CDR3 nucleotides read TGTGCCAGCAGCCGACTAGCGGGAGGGCCTGAGGAGCAGTACTTC. This codes for CASSRLAGGPEEQYF.

This clonotype appeared a few times. The chain recombines TRBV15 with TRBJ1-2; 7 bases fit TRBD1. Germline-derived CDR1 and CDR2 are LNHNV and YYDKDF (reference sequence). This CDR3 is built from 15 residues. The V segment lost 1 base and the J segment 7 bases; nucleotides outside the gene matches: 9. The DNA of the CDR3 is TGTGCCACCAGCAGAGGACAGGGAAGGCTCTTTGGCTACACCTTC. Translating it yields CATSRGQGRLFGYTF.

The chain carries TRBV12-3 or TRBV12-4 and TRBJ1-1; D ambiguous. V dropped 6 bases and J dropped 0 bases, with 11 bases sitting between them. CDR3 size: 14 residues. The CDR3 sequence: CASSPTVVNTEAFF. DNA of the CDR3: TGTGCCAGCAGCCCAACGGTTGTGAACACTGAAGCTTTCTTT.

A word on this clonotype: This may be a read error: a much more frequent sequence differs by one nucleotide. The chain carries TRBV12-3 or TRBV12-4 and TRBJ1-2, with a weak D call TRBD1 (6 bases). Trimming left V 5 bases short and J 3 bases short, with 13 bases between. The CDR3 has 14 residues. Written as DNA, the CDR3 is TGTGCCAGCAGTACGGCAGAGGGGGACTATGGCTACACCTTC. Translated, it gives CASSTAEGDYGYTF.

V and J are TRBV7-9 and TRBJ1-4; no clear D gene. The V gene's germline CDR1 is SEHNR and CDR2 FQNEAQ (reference sequence). The length of the CDR3 is 15 residues. V was shortened by 8 bases and J by 5 bases, with 18 bases between the two germline ends. CDR3 in amino acids: CASSRASGYNEKLFF. For the CDR3, the DNA is TGTGCCAGCTCAAGGGCTAGCGGGTACAATGAAAAACTGTTTTTT. Full variable domain (rest looked up from reference TRBV7-9 and TRBJ1-4): DTGVSQNPRHKITKRGQNVTFRCDPISEHNRLYWYRQTLGQGPEFLTYFQNEAQLEKSRLLSDRFSAERPKGSFSTLEIQRTEQGDSAMYLCASSRASGYNEKLFFGSGTQLSVL.

This chain links TRBV4-3 with TRBJ1-6; TRBD1 matches 11 bases. CDR1 LGHNA and CDR2 YSLEER come from the germline V gene. V dropped 0 bases and J dropped 9; count of bases not matched to a gene: 10. The CDR3 runs to 18 residues. CDR3 amino acids: CASSQDWTGGLLISPLHF. Written as DNA, the CDR3 is TGCGCCAGCAGCCAAGATTGGACAGGGGGCCTCCTTATTTCACCCCTCCACTTT.

The chain combines TRBV20-1 with TRBJ1-2; D remains ambiguous. The CDR3 contains 11 residues. V was pared by 4 bases and J by 2 bases, with 5 bases between. Germline CDR1 and CDR2: DFQATT and SNEGSKA (reference sequence). CDR3: CSAIRNYGYTF. For the CDR3, the DNA is TGCAGTGCTATCAGGAACTATGGCTACACCTTC.

The gene calls are TRBV15 and TRBJ1-6; D gene ambiguous. With 3 bases removed from V and 10 bases from J, the gap between germline ends came to 16 bases. CDR1 is LNHNV, CDR2 YYDKDF, per germline (reference sequence). CDR3 length equals 15 residues. This chain's CDR3 is CATSSHAQRSSPLHF. The CDR3 DNA reads TGTGCCACCAGCAGCCATGCGCAGCGATCCTCACCCCTCCACTTT.

The table lists this clonotype with many counts. The rearrangement joins TRBV19 to TRBJ1-1; D gene uncertain. The CDR3 is 13 amino acids. The ends were cut back, 3 bases at V and 6 bases at J, with 11 bases in the middle. Germline loops: CDR1 LNHDA, CDR2 SQIVND (reference sequence). This CDR3 is CASSIHGISEAFF. In DNA, the CDR3 is TGTGCCAGTAGTATCCACGGAATATCTGAAGCTTTCTTT.

To note about this clonotype: This sequence may be a read error, since a much larger clone differs from it by one base. The chain recombines TRBV20-1 with TRBJ1-4; D might be TRBD1 (5 bases). The germline V and J ends were trimmed by 6 bases and 0 bases, with 17 bases remaining between them. Germline lookup yields CDR1 DFQATT and CDR2 SNEGSKA (reference sequence). This CDR3 is built from 16 residues. The CDR3 reads CSALGRGDSTNEKLFF. In nucleotides, the CDR3 is TGCAGTGCCCTAGGAAGAGGGGACTCAACTAATGAAAAACTGTTTTTT.

This clonotype was seen ten or more times. The chain links TRBV5-1 to TRBJ1-6; D not certain. Trimming took off 4 bases at V and 7 bases at J, with 15 bases between the two ends. The CDR3 covers 15 residues. Germline V gene sequence: CDR1 SGHRS, CDR2 YFSETQ. The CDR3 DNA sequence: TGCGCCAGCAGCCCCCACGACGGGGTCAATTCACCCCTCCACTTT. Its protein is CASSPHDGVNSPLHF.

The table lists this clonotype with many counts. This sequence joins TRBV29-1 and TRBJ1-4, with 7 nucleotides matching TRBD1. The CDR3 covers 12 residues. Unmatched junction bases numbered 2, after V lost 7 bases and J lost 3 bases. Germline V gene sequence: CDR1 SQVTM, CDR2 ANQGSEA. CDR3 amino acids: CSGGQPNEKLFF. CDR3 DNA: TGCAGCGGGGGACAGCCTAATGAAAAACTGTTTTTT.

The chain uses TRBV9 and TRBJ1-1; no clear D. Germline loops: CDR1 SGDLS, CDR2 YYNGEE. The CDR3 loop spans 14 amino acids. V gave up 3 bases and J gave up 7 bases, with 16 bases separating them. The chain's CDR3 is CASSADTEANEAFF. The DNA for the CDR3 is TGTGCCAGCAGCGCCGATACAGAGGCTAATGAAGCTTTCTTT.